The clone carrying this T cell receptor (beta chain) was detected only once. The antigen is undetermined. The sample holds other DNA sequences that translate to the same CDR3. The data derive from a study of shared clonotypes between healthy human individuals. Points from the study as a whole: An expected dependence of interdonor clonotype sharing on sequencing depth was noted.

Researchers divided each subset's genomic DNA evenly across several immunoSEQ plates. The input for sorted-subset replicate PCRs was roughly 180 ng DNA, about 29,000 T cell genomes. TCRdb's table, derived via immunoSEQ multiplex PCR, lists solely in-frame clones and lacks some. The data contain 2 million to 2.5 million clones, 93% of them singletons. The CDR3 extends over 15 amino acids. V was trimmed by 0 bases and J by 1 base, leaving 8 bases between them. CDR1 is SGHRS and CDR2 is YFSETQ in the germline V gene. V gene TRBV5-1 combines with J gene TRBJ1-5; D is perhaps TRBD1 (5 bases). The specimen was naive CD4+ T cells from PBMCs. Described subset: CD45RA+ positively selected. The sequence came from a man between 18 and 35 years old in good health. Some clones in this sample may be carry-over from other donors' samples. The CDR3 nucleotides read TGCGCCAGCAGCTTGGACGGGACGAGCAATCAGCCCCAGCATTTT. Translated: CASSLDGTSNQPQHF. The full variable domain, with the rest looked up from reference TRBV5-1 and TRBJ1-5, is KAGVTQTPRYLIKTRGQQVTLSCSPISGHRSVSWYQQTPGQGLQFLFEYFSETQRNKGNFPGRFSGRQFSNSRSEMNVSTLELGDSALYLCASSLDGTSNQPQHFGDGTRLSIL.